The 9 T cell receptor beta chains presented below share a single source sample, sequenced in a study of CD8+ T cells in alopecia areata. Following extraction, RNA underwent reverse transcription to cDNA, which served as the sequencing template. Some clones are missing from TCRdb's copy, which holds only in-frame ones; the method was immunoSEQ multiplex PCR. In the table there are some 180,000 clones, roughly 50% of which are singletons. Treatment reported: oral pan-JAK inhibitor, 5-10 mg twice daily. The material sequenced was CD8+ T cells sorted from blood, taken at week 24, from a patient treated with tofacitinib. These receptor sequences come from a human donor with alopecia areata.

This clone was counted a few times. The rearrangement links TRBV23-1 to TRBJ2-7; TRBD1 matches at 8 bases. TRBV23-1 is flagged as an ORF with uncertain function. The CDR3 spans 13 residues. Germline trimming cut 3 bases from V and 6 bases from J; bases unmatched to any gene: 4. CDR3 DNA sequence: TGCGCCAGCAGTCACTTCGGACAGGGCGAGCAGTACTTC. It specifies CASSHFGQGEQYF.

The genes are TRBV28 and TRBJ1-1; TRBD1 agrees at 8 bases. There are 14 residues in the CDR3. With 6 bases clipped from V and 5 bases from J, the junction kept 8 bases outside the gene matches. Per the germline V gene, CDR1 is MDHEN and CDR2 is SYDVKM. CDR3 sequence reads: CASRGTGSGTEAFF. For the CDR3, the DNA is TGTGCCAGCAGAGGGACAGGCTCGGGAACTGAAGCTTTCTTT.

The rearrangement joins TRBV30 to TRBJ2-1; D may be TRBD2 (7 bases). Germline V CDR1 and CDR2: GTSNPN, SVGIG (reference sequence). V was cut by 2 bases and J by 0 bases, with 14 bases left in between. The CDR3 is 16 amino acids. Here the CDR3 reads CAWSRGGPSSYNEQFF. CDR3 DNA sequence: TGTGCCTGGAGTAGGGGGGGTCCGAGCTCCTACAATGAGCAGTTCTTC.

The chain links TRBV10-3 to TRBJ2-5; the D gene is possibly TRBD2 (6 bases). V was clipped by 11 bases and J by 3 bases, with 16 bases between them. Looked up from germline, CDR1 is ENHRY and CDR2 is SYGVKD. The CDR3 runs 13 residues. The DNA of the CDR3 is TGTGCCGTAAGAAGACTAGGCGAAGAGACCCAGTACTTC. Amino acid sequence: CAVRRLGEETQYF.

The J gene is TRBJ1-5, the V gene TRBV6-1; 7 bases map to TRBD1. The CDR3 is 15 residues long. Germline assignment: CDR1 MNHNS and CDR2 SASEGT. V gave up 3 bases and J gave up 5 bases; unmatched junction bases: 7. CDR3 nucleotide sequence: TGTGCCAGCAGTGATGGGACAGAAGTATATCAGCCCCAGCATTTT. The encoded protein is CASSDGTEVYQPQHF.

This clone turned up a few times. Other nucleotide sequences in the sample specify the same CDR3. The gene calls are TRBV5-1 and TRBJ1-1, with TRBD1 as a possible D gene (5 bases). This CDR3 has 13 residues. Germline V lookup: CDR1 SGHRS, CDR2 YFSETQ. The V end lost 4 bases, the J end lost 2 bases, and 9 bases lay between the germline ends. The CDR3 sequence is CASSLGVNTEAFF. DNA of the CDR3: TGCGCCAGCAGCCTAGGGGTAAACACTGAAGCTTTCTTT. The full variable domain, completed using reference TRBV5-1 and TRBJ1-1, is KAGVTQTPRYLIKTRGQQVTLSCSPISGHRSVSWYQQTPGQGLQFLFEYFSETQRNKGNFPGRFSGRQFSNSRSEMNVSTLELGDSALYLCASSLGVNTEAFFGQGTRLTVV.

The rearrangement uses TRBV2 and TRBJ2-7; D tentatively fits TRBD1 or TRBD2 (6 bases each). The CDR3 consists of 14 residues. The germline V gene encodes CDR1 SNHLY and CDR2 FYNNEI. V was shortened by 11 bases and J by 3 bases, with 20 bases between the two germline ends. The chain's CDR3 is CASNPTGAIYEQYF. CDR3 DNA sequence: TGTGCCTCCAACCCCACGGGGGCCATCTACGAGCAGTACTTC.

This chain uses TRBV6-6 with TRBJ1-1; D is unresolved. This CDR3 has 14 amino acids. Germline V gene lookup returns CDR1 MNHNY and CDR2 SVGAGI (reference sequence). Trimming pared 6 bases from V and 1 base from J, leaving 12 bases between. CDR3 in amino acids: CASRHLGRNTEAFF. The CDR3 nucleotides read TGTGCCAGCAGGCACCTCGGGCGGAACACTGAAGCTTTCTTT.

CDR3 sequence (DNA): TGCAGCGTTGAGACCCATGAGGACTATGGCTACACCTTC. Residues: CSVETHEDYGYTF. The V gene is TRBV29-1, the J gene TRBJ1-2; unclear D gene. The CDR3 sequence is 13 residues long. CDR1 and CDR2 (germline): SQVTM, ANQGSEA. Between the trimmed V and J ends, which lost 3 bases and 3 bases, there was a span of 11 bases. The variable domain in full, with the rest retrieved from reference TRBV29-1 and TRBJ1-2, is SAVISQKPSRDICQRGTSLTIQCQVDSQVTMMFWYRQQPGQSLTLIATANQGSEATYESGFVIDKFPISRPNLTFSTLTVSNMSPEDSSIYLCSVETHEDYGYTFGSGTRLTVV.